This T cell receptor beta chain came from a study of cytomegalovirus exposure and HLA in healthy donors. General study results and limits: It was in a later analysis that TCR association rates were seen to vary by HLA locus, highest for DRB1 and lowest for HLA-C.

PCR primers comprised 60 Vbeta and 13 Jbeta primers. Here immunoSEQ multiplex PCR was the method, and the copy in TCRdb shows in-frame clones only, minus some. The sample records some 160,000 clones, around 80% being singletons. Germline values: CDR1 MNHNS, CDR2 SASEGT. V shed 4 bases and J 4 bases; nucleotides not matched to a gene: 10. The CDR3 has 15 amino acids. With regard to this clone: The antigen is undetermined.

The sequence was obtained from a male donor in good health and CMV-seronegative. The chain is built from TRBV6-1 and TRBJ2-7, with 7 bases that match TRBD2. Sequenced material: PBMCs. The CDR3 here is CASSASRGGGYEQYF. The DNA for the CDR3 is TGTGCCAGCAGTGCCTCACGTGGGGGGGGGTACGAGCAGTACTTC.